Shown below are 26 T cell receptor beta chains from a single sample sequenced in a study of blood T cell repertoires in COVID-19. This table comes from immunoSEQ multiplex PCR, and its TCRdb copy is limited to in-frame clones, with some not included. The sample has 100,000 or so clones; 70% to 90% are singletons. Sequenced material: PBMCs or T cells enriched from blood (not recorded which). The receptors come from a woman in her forties or fifties who had recovered from COVID-19.

V usage is TRBV9 and J usage is TRBJ1-4; 7 bases match TRBD1. Trimming removed 0 bases from V and 8 bases from J; junction bases left unmatched: 7. Per the germline V gene, CDR1 is SGDLS and CDR2 is YYNGEE. The CDR3 is 15 amino acids. The CDR3, as DNA: TGTGCCAGCAGCGTAGATGAGGGGGCGAGCGAAAAACTGTTTTTT. Translation gives CASSVDEGASEKLFF.

This clone appeared a single time. This chain joins TRBV19 and TRBJ2-3; 8 nucleotides align to TRBD2. The trim removed 6 bases at V and 7 bases at J, leaving 15 bases unmatched. In germline, CDR1 is LNHDA, CDR2 SQIVND (reference sequence). This CDR3 has 16 residues. The CDR3 region has the DNA TGTGCCAGTAGCAACGGAGCGGGGGATTTCAGGTATACGCAGTATTTT. This gives the protein CASSNGAGDFRYTQYF.

V is TRBV6-5 and J is TRBJ2-1; 7 bases agree with TRBD2. This CDR3 contains 14 residues. The trim removed 10 bases at V and 3 bases at J, leaving 9 bases unmatched. Germline CDR1 MNHEY, CDR2 SVGAGI. This CDR3 is CAIGSGTRYNEQFF. The CDR3 nucleotides read TGTGCCATCGGAAGCGGGACCCGCTACAATGAGCAGTTCTTC.

The chain links TRBV2 to TRBJ1-1; 7 bases are a match to TRBD1. CDR1 and CDR2 from the germline V gene are SNHLY and FYNNEI. The CDR3 runs to 14 residues. V lost 6 bases, J lost 1 base, and 5 bases stayed unmatched. As DNA, the CDR3 is TGTGCCAGCAGCCGACAGGGTCCGAACACTGAAGCTTTCTTT. Translating gives CASSRQGPNTEAFF.

The rearrangement links TRBV27 to TRBJ1-6, with TRBD1 matching 9 bases. V was clipped by 5 bases and J by 9 bases; unmatched bases: 11. Germline loops: CDR1 MNHEY, CDR2 SMNVEV (reference sequence). The CDR3 is made up of 16 amino acids. The CDR3 coding sequence is TGTGCCAGCAGTGCAAGTACCGGGACAGGGCCTTCACCCCTCCACTTT. Translating it yields CASSASTGTGPSPLHF.

This chain's CDR3 is CASSLGGAAPKKQYF. Written as DNA, the CDR3 is TGTGCCAGCAGCTTGGGTGGGGCGGCACCGAAGAAGCAGTACTTC. This chain links TRBV5-4 with TRBJ2-7; tentative D call: TRBD1 (5 bases). V was shortened by 0 bases and J by 8 bases, with 18 bases between the two germline ends. Germline V gene lookup returns CDR1 SGHNT and CDR2 YYREEE (reference sequence). The CDR3 sequence is 15 residues long.

This rearrangement joins TRBV2 to TRBJ2-2, with TRBD1 as a possible D gene (5 bases). The CDR3 runs 13 residues. The V end lost 8 bases, the J end lost 4 bases, and 11 bases lay between the germline ends. Germline V gene lookup returns CDR1 SNHLY and CDR2 FYNNEI. DNA for the CDR3: TGTGCCAGCGAAAGGACAACCACCGGGGAGCTGTTTTTT. This translates into CASERTTTGELFF.

The genes are TRBV15 and TRBJ1-5; 7 nucleotides agree with TRBD1. Germline assignment: CDR1 LNHNV and CDR2 YYDKDF (reference sequence). CDR3 length: 16 amino acids. V was pared by 2 bases and J by 2 bases, with 6 bases of the junction left unmatched. Written as DNA, the CDR3 is TGTGCCACCAGCAGACCTTTAGGACAGGGCAATCAGCCCCAGCATTTT. It yields the protein CATSRPLGQGNQPQHF.

V usage is TRBV9 and J usage is TRBJ2-3, with a possible D match to TRBD2 (10 bases). The CDR3 covers 20 residues. Germline V gene data show CDR1 as SGDLS and CDR2 as YYNGEE. Trimming stripped 4 bases from V and 1 base from J, with 28 bases between. For the CDR3, the DNA is TGTGCCAGCAGCCCGGACAGGGGAAGACCTAGCGGGAGAGGCACAGATACGCAGTATTTT. It yields the protein CASSPDRGRPSGRGTDTQYF.

In its sample, this clone ranks as medium-sized. The V call is TRBV6-4, the J call TRBJ2-2; 12 bases fit TRBD1. The ends lost 3 bases at V and 4 bases at J; junction bases unmatched: 0. Germline CDR1 reads MRHNA; CDR2 reads SNTAGT. The CDR3 has 15 amino acids. For the CDR3, the DNA is TGTGCCAGCAGTGAGGGACAGGGGGCCACCGGGGAGCTGTTTTTT. Protein sequence: CASSEGQGATGELFF.

The chain links TRBV11-3 to TRBJ2-1, with 10 bases that match TRBD2. The ends lost 2 bases at V and 10 bases at J; junction bases unmatched: 5. Germline V gives CDR1 SGHNT, CDR2 YENEEA. The CDR3 runs to 14 residues. CDR3 DNA sequence: TGTGCCAGCAGCTTAACTAGCGGGGTAGTAGAGCAGTTCTTC. Amino acids: CASSLTSGVVEQFF. Supplemented by reference TRBV11-3 and TRBJ2-1, the full variable domain reads EAGVVQSPRYKIIEKKQPVAFWCNPISGHNTLYWYLQNLGQGPELLIRYENEEAVDDSQLPKDRFSAERLKGVDSTLKIQPAELGDSAVYLCASSLTSGVVEQFFGPGTRLTVL.

The rearrangement links TRBV14 to TRBJ1-2, with a possible D match to TRBD1 (5 bases). The CDR3 runs 13 residues. V was cut by 1 base and J by 2 bases, with 5 bases left in between. The germline gives CDR1 SGHDN, CDR2 FVKESK. The CDR3 reads CASSQGQNYGYTF. The CDR3 DNA sequence: TGTGCCAGCAGCCAAGGACAGAACTATGGCTACACCTTC. Filled out from reference TRBV14 and TRBJ1-2, the complete variable domain reads EAGVTQFPSHSVIEKGQTVTLRCDPISGHDNLYWYRRVMGKEIKFLLHFVKESKQDESGMPNNRFLAERTGGTYSTLKVQPAELEDSGVYFCASSQGQNYGYTFGSGTRLTVV.

This clone has only a few counts. The V call is TRBV6-6, the J call TRBJ2-7; D possibly corresponds to TRBD2 (5 bases). The CDR3 loop spans 12 amino acids. CDR1 is MNHNY and CDR2 is SVGAGI in the germline V gene (reference sequence). Trimming took off 6 bases at V and 5 bases at J, with 11 bases between the two ends. CDR3: CASSRTRDEQYF. Here the CDR3 DNA reads TGTGCCAGCAGCAGGACTCGGGACGAGCAGTACTTC.

This clone was counted a few times. In DNA form, the CDR3 reads TGTGCCAGCTCCAGGGGCCCTAATGAAAAACTGTTTTTT. This sequence encodes CASSRGPNEKLFF. This chain connects TRBV27 to TRBJ1-4; TRBD1 is a possible D gene (6 bases). V lost 8 bases and J 3 bases, leaving 10 bases between the germline ends. Germline CDR1 MNHEY, CDR2 SMNVEV (reference sequence). CDR3 length: 13 residues.

The chain combines TRBV11-2 with TRBJ2-7, with TRBD2 matching 8 bases. Per the germline V gene, CDR1 is SGHAT and CDR2 is FQNNGV. V gave up 6 bases and J gave up 2 bases; unmatched junction bases: 9. The CDR3 runs 15 residues. The CDR3 here is CASSPMGGGTYEQYF. In DNA form, the CDR3 reads TGTGCCAGCAGTCCGATGGGCGGGGGGACCTACGAGCAGTACTTC.

The V call is TRBV28, the J call TRBJ1-1, with 7 bases fitting TRBD1. The CDR3 consists of 12 residues. V dropped 4 bases and J dropped 6; count of bases not matched to a gene: 2. Germline loops: CDR1 MDHEN, CDR2 SYDVKM. The DNA of the CDR3 is TGTGCCAGCAGTTCAGGGGGTGCTGAAGCTTTCTTT. Amino acid sequence: CASSSGGAEAFF.

The rearrangement uses TRBV6-2 or TRBV6-3 and TRBJ2-7, with D hard to call. V dropped 2 bases and J dropped 1 base, with 6 bases sitting between them. Per the germline V gene, CDR1 is MNHEY and CDR2 is SVGEGT. The CDR3 sequence is 13 residues long. In DNA form, the CDR3 reads TGTGCCAGCAGTTACGAGCGTTCCTACGAGCAGTACTTC. Its protein product is CASSYERSYEQYF.

J is TRBJ1-5 and V is TRBV15; D is uncertain. Germline CDR1 LNHNV, CDR2 YYDKDF (reference sequence). The CDR3 runs to 14 residues. V was shortened by 0 bases and J by 2 bases, with 5 bases between the two germline ends. The CDR3, as DNA: TGTGCCACCAGCAGAGATCGGGGCAATCAGCCCCAGCATTTT. Translating it yields CATSRDRGNQPQHF.

The V and J genes are TRBV27 and TRBJ2-7; TRBD2 matches at 11 bases. The length of the CDR3 is 14 residues. V was clipped by 2 bases and J by 3 bases; unmatched bases: 0. CDR1 and CDR2 (germline): MNHEY, SMNVEV (reference sequence). The CDR3 DNA sequence: TGTGCCAGCAGTTTAGGGACTAGCGGCTACGAGCAGTACTTC. Translating it yields CASSLGTSGYEQYF.

The V and J genes are TRBV4-1 and TRBJ2-1; the match to TRBD2 covers 12 bases. The CDR3 has 15 amino acids. The germline V gene encodes CDR1 MGHRA and CDR2 YSYEKL. Germline trimming cut 0 bases from V and 15 bases from J; bases unmatched to any gene: 9. CDR3 coding DNA: TGCGCCAGCAGCCAAGAACTAGCGGGGGGTTCCGTTGGGTTCTTC. Translating it yields CASSQELAGGSVGFF.

This chain uses TRBV7-8 with TRBJ2-3; 10 bases are shared with TRBD2. Germline V gene lookup returns CDR1 SGHVS and CDR2 FQNEAQ. J lost 0 bases, V lost 4 bases, and 4 bases had no gene match. The CDR3 is 16 residues long. The DNA for the CDR3 is TGTGCCAGCAGCTCCCTAGCGGGGGCCAGCACAGATACGCAGTATTTT. Translation gives CASSSLAGASTDTQYF.

CDR3 protein: CASSAAGFSEQYF. CDR3 coding DNA: TGTGCCAGCTCCGCAGCAGGATTTAGCGAGCAGTACTTC. The chain recombines TRBV28 with TRBJ2-7, with no clear D. The germline V and J ends were trimmed by 8 bases and 6 bases, with 17 bases remaining between them. This CDR3 has 13 amino acids. Germline loops: CDR1 MDHEN, CDR2 SYDVKM. The whole variable domain, remainder taken from reference TRBV28 and TRBJ2-7, is DVKVTQSSRYLVKRTGEKVFLECVQDMDHENMFWYRQDPGLGLRLIYFSYDVKMKEKGDIPEGYSVSREKKERFSLILESASTNQTSMYLCASSAAGFSEQYFGPGTRLTVT.

The rearrangement links TRBV12-3 or TRBV12-4 to TRBJ1-1; no clear D gene. The CDR3 sequence is 13 residues long. Deletions cut 0 bases from V and 1 base from J, with 3 bases between. The CDR3 here is CASSLAANTEAFF. The CDR3 DNA follows: TGTGCCAGCAGTTTAGCGGCGAACACTGAAGCTTTCTTT.

Sample share makes this clone medium-sized (0.01 to 0.1%). This rearrangement joins TRBV2 to TRBJ1-2; no clear D. The CDR3 spans 12 residues. V lost 3 bases and J lost 8, with 10 bases in between. CDR1 is SNHLY and CDR2 is FYNNEI in the germline V gene. This chain's CDR3 is CASSDGRYGYTF. The CDR3 coding sequence is TGTGCCAGCAGTGATGGGAGATACGGCTACACCTTC.

CDR3 nucleotide sequence: TGTGCCAGCTCACCACCTTTCAATGGCGGGGAGACCCAGTACTTC. Amino acids: CASSPPFNGGETQYF. The J gene is TRBJ2-5, the V gene TRBV18, with D perhaps matching TRBD2 (5 bases). The germline V gene encodes CDR1 KGHSH and CDR2 LQKENI. V lost 0 bases, J lost 5 bases, and 13 bases lay in between. The CDR3 is 15 amino acids.

The rearrangement joins TRBV10-3 to TRBJ2-3; 7 bases map to TRBD2. V dropped 10 bases and J dropped 2; count of bases not matched to a gene: 15. CDR3 length: 16 residues. CDR1 ENHRY and CDR2 SYGVKD come from the germline V gene. This CDR3 is CATGATGGGSTDTQYF. Here the CDR3 DNA reads TGTGCCACTGGGGCGACTGGGGGGGGGTCCACAGATACGCAGTATTTT.